This T cell receptor beta chain was observed in a study of siplizumab effects on memory and regulatory T cells. General study findings and limits: It seemed that naive T cells were more diverse than memory cells and were major contributors to the alloresponse. Mappable CD4+ clones that were alloreactive averaged roughly 69% Treg-derived with siplizumab versus 25% to 30% in controls. Roughly 80-96% of proliferating clones (CD4+ or CD8+) could not be assigned a naive or memory phenotype.

The germline gives CDR1 MNHEY, CDR2 SVGAGI. V lost 8 bases, J lost 7 bases, and 16 bases lay in between. The CDR3 has 13 residues. This clone came up once. The target antigen is unknown. Around 96,000 TCR templates underwent assay in each sample. Generated by immunoSEQ multiplex PCR, the TCRdb table keeps only in-frame clones and is missing some. The top ten hold 0.9% to 1.3% of the sample, which has around 94,000 clones, about 93% seen once. The receptor comes from a human donor in good health. The V gene is TRBV6-5, the J gene TRBJ2-3; a weak D match, TRBD1 (6 bases). The sequenced material came from CD4+ T cells sorted from blood. The CDR3 bases are TGTGCCAGCGGGGGCCTAGCCCCGAATACGCAGTATTTT. It yields the protein CASGGLAPNTQYF.